Below, one TCR beta chain is given with its context. What it binds is not known. Vbeta (60) and Jbeta (13) primers were used in the PCR. The method was immunoSEQ multiplex PCR; TCRdb's version includes in-frame clones alone and lacks a portion of them. The sample consists of some 180,000 clones, 76% of them appearing once. This record belongs to a study of cytomegalovirus exposure and HLA in healthy donors. Study information: Some 90 million unique TCRs from HLA-typed donors were held in an early data release.

This CDR3 is built from 13 residues. Trimming took 5 bases from V and 5 from J, leaving 12 bases between them. The V gene's germline CDR1 is SGHVS and CDR2 FQNEAQ. Findings of the study overall: Reported results showed that the classifier diagnosed cytomegalovirus status with high specificity and sensitivity. Some public TCRs appeared in many individuals, while most sequences were rare. Altogether, 164 TCR beta chains were recorded as cytomegalovirus-associated.

The rearrangement links TRBV7-8 to TRBJ2-5; D perhaps matches TRBD2 (5 bases). The source of this sequence is a woman aged 25 to 39 in good health and CMV-seropositive. The sample consisted of PBMCs. The CDR3 bases are TGTGCCAGCAGCCGGGCGGGCGGCGAGACCCAGTACTTC. It translates to CASSRAGGETQYF. Full variable domain (outside the CDR3, taken from reference TRBV7-8 and TRBJ2-5): GAGVSQSPRYKVAKRGQDVALRCDPISGHVSLFWYQQALGQGPEFLTYFQNEAQLDKSGLPSDRFFAERPEGSVSTLKIQRTQQEDSAVYLCASSRAGGETQYFGPGTRLLVL.